The 9 T cell receptor beta chains below come from one sample, sequenced in a study of cytomegalovirus exposure and HLA in healthy donors. The PCR used 60 Vbeta and 13 Jbeta primers. Libraries were prepared by immunoSEQ multiplex PCR; TCRdb keeps only in-frame clonotypes and omits some of them. The table lists 180,000 or so clones, 75% to 80% of them singletons. Sequencing used PBMCs. Receptors originate from a man aged 50 or older in good health and CMV-seropositive.

CDR3 nucleotide sequence: TGCGCCAGCAGCTTGGCAGGGATGAACACTGAAGCTTTCTTT. Protein sequence: CASSLAGMNTEAFF. This chain uses TRBV5-1 with TRBJ1-1; a possible D gene is TRBD1 (5 bases). Per germline, CDR1 SGHRS and CDR2 YFSETQ. The V end lost 0 bases, the J end lost 0 bases, and 6 bases lay between the germline ends. The CDR3 runs 14 residues.

This CDR3 is CASSPPGQNNSPLHF. CDR3 in DNA: TGTGCCAGCAGCCCTCCGGGACAGAATAATTCACCCCTCCACTTT. This chain connects TRBV7-9 to TRBJ1-6; 7 bases are a match to TRBD1. The CDR3 is 15 residues long. V lost 5 bases, J lost 5 bases, and 6 bases stayed unmatched. The germline V gene has CDR1 SEHNR and CDR2 FQNEAQ (reference sequence).

The chain has TRBV7-6 and TRBJ1-6, with 8 bases aligning to TRBD1. Trimming at V came to 7 bases and at J to 7 bases, leaving 3 bases not matched to a gene. The germline V gene encodes CDR1 SGHVS and CDR2 FNYEAQ. CDR3 length: 13 amino acids. CDR3 sequence: CASTGGPNSPLHF. DNA for the CDR3: TGTGCCAGCACAGGGGGCCCAAATTCACCCCTCCACTTT.

The chain is built from TRBV5-5 and TRBJ1-2, with TRBD1 matching 7 bases. The junction had 6 bases not matched to a gene; V was cut back by 5 bases and J by 2 bases. CDR3 size: 14 residues. Germline lookup yields CDR1 SGHKS and CDR2 YYEKEE (reference sequence). CDR3 bases: TGTGCCAGCAGTCCCCGGACAGGCAACTATGGCTACACCTTC. Residues: CASSPRTGNYGYTF.

The chain carries TRBV6-6 and TRBJ2-2, with D possibly matching TRBD2 (6 bases). The CDR3 consists of 16 residues. V was clipped by 0 bases and J by 5 bases, with 13 bases between them. Germline V gives CDR1 MNHNY, CDR2 SVGAGI (reference sequence). CDR3: CASSYSTNAGTGELFF. In DNA form, the CDR3 reads TGTGCCAGCAGTTACTCGACTAATGCGGGAACCGGGGAGCTGTTTTTT.

The chain employs TRBV5-4 and TRBJ2-2; the match to TRBD2 covers 14 bases. Germline CDR1 reads SGHNT; CDR2 reads YYREEE (reference sequence). The CDR3 loop spans 18 amino acids. The ends lost 3 bases at V and 4 bases at J; junction bases unmatched: 8. CDR3 nucleotide sequence: TGTGCCAGCAGCTCGACTAGCGGGGGGGCCCGTTTCACCGGGGAGCTGTTTTTT. Its translation is CASSSTSGGARFTGELFF.

The chain links TRBV2 to TRBJ1-4; TRBD1 matches 8 bases. The ends lost 5 bases at V and 2 bases at J; junction bases unmatched: 1. Germline V gene lookup returns CDR1 SNHLY and CDR2 FYNNEI. The CDR3 runs to 14 residues. The CDR3 sequence is CASSRQGTNEKLFF. The CDR3 DNA follows: TGTGCCAGCAGTAGACAGGGGACTAATGAAAAACTGTTTTTT. Together with reference TRBV2 and TRBJ1-4, the CDR3 gives the full variable domain: EPEVTQTPSHQVTQMGQEVILRCVPISNHLYFYWYRQILGQKVEFLVSFYNNEISEKSEIFDDQFSVERPDGSNFTLKIRSTKLEDSAMYFCASSRQGTNEKLFFGSGTQLSVL.

This clone occurred a few times. CDR3 in DNA: TGTGCCAGCAGACAGGACAGCCTATCCTCCTATAATTCACCCCTCCACTTT. Its protein product is CASRQDSLSSYNSPLHF. This rearrangement joins TRBV5-4 to TRBJ1-6, with D perhaps matching TRBD1 (6 bases). CDR1 is SGHNT, CDR2 YYREEE, per germline (reference sequence). Trimming removed 5 bases at V and 0 bases at J, with 15 bases between. The CDR3 loop spans 17 amino acids.

This chain joins TRBV5-1 and TRBJ2-3; D perhaps matches TRBD1 (5 bases). Deletions cut 0 bases from V and 5 bases from J, with 10 bases between. The CDR3 consists of 14 residues. In germline, CDR1 is SGHRS, CDR2 YFSETQ. This CDR3 is CASSLGGAGDTQYF. Written as DNA, the CDR3 is TGCGCCAGCAGCTTGGGTGGGGCAGGAGATACGCAGTATTTT.